The clone carrying this T cell receptor beta chain occurred once. The entry originates in a study of PD-L1 blockade in urothelial cancer. The protocol was immunoSEQ multiplex PCR, while the TCRdb copy is restricted to in-frame clones and leaves out a portion. The sample yields over 100,000 clones, around 93% seen once. Sample time point: peripheral blood 6 weeks after treatment start. Sequences were derived from PBMCs, sampled around atezolizumab (anti-PD-L1) treatment. The receptor was isolated from a man between 60 and 70 years old with urothelial cancer.

The CDR3 bases are TGTGCCAGCAGCTTCCTGGGGGCAGGTGATTATGGCTACACCTTC. Its protein is CASSFLGAGDYGYTF. The V call is TRBV11-2, the J call TRBJ1-2, with D possibly being TRBD1 (6 bases). This CDR3 region has 15 residues. The germline V gene has CDR1 SGHAT and CDR2 FQNNGV. With 3 bases removed from V and 5 bases from J, the gap between germline ends came to 16 bases.